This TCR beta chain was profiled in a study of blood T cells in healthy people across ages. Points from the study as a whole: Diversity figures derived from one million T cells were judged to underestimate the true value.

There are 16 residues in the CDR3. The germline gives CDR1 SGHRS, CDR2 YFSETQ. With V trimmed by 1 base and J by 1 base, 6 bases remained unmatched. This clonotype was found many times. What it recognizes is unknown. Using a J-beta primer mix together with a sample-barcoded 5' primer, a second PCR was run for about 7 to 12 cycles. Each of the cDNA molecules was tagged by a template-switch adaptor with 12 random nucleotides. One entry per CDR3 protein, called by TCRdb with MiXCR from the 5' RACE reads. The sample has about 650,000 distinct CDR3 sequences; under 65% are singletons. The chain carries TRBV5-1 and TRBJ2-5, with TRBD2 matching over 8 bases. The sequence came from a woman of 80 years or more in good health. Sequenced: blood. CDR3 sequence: CASSLFLAGIQETQYF. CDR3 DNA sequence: TGCGCCAGCAGCTTGTTTTTAGCGGGGATCCAAGAGACCCAGTACTTC.